The sequence of this TCR beta chain was determined in a study of blood T cell repertoires in COVID-19. In the study's own analysis: For nucleated cells, counts were estimated from reference gene primer amplification. Only in-frame clones appear in the TCRdb table, and some are missing; sequencing was by immunoSEQ multiplex PCR. D and trimming were read from the DNA, whereas the V and J calls and clone size are those reported in that table. The sample shows 250,000 to 350,000 clones, roughly 82% of them seen only once. V was clipped by 3 bases and J by 2 bases, with 14 bases between them. This CDR3 comprises 16 residues. CDR1 and CDR2 (germline): SNHLY, FYNNEI.

This chain uses TRBV2 with TRBJ1-5; a weak D match, TRBD1 (6 bases). Sequencing input: peripheral blood. The receptor was isolated from a woman aged 45-65 years with acute or convalescent COVID-19. CDR3 amino acids: CASSDWGQAGNQPQHF. Written as DNA, the CDR3 is TGTGCCAGCAGTGATTGGGGGCAGGCCGGCAATCAGCCCCAGCATTTT.